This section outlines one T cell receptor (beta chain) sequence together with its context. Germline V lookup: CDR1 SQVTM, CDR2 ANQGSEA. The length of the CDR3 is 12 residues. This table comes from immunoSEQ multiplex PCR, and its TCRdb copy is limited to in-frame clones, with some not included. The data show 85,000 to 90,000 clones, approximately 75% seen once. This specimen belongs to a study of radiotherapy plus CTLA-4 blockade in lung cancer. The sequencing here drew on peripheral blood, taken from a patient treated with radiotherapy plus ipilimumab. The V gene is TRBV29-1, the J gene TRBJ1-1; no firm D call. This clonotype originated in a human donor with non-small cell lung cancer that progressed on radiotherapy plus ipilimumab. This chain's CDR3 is CSGPRMITEAFF. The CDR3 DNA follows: TGCAGTGGACCGAGGATGATCACTGAAGCTTTCTTT.